The entry below gives a single TCR beta chain sequence along with its context. The data were taken from a study of control samples from healthy donors and cancer patients. V was trimmed by 6 bases and J by 6 bases, leaving 15 bases between them. This CDR3 is built from 14 residues. Looked up from germline, CDR1 is LNHDA and CDR2 is SQIVND (reference sequence). Clones were read by immunoSEQ multiplex PCR, and TCRdb kept only the in-frame ones, dropping some. Among about 140,000 clones listed, roughly nine tenths were seen once. The sample taken for sequencing was blood. The source is a woman aged 30 to 39 in good health. This chain connects TRBV19 to TRBJ2-1; weak D call: TRBD2 (5 bases). CDR3 protein: CASSASYSGNEQFF. The CDR3 DNA reads as TGTGCCAGTAGCGCTAGCTATTCGGGCAATGAGCAGTTCTTC.